The clone carrying this T cell receptor (beta chain) came up many times. What it binds is not known. The sample comes from a study of prognosis after radiotherapy for stage I lung cancer. Looking at the study overall: Medical inoperability applied to all of the non-small cell lung cancer patients. No patient had concurrent therapy with stereotactic body radiotherapy. Distant metastases were recorded in several patients after radiotherapy, at a median of around seven months, and no significant progression was recorded in some 15. Study-wide findings and caveats: Among expanded TCR clones, tumor specificity was not determined.

This CDR3 spans 18 amino acids. The V segment lost 10 bases and the J segment 4 bases; nucleotides outside the gene matches: 19. Per the germline V gene, CDR1 is MNHEY and CDR2 is SVGAGI. From genomic DNA, TCR beta CDR3 was amplified by two-round multiplex PCR. For every TRBV and TRBJ gene, a specific primer was used in first-round PCR. MiXCR, applied by TCRdb to the multiplex PCR reads, yields one record per CDR3 protein. This table holds fewer than 40,000 distinct CDR3 sequences, about 40% found once. J is TRBJ2-3 and V is TRBV6-5, with 11 bases lining up with TRBD2. This specimen consisted of PBMCs, obtained before or after stereotactic body radiation therapy (not recorded which). The origin of this receptor is a donor over 45 with non-small cell lung cancer. This CDR3 is CATSFFGLAGRGADTQYF. Written as DNA, the CDR3 is TGTGCCACCTCCTTCTTTGGACTAGCGGGCCGCGGCGCAGATACGCAGTATTTT.